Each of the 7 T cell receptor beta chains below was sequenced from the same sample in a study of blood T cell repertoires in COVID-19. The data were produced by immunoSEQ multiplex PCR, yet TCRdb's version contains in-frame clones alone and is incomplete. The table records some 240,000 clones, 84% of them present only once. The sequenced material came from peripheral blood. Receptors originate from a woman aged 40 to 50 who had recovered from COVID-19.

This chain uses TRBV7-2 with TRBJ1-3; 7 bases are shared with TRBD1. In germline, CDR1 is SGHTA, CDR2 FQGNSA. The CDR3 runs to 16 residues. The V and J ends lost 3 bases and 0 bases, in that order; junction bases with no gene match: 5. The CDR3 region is CASSFGQAISGNTIYF. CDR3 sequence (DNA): TGTGCCAGCAGCTTCGGACAGGCCATCTCTGGAAACACCATATATTTT. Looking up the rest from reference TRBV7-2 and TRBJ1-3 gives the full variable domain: GAGVSQSPSNKVTEKGKDVELRCDPISGHTALYWYRQSLGQGLEFLIYFQGNSAPDKSGLPSDRFSAERTGGSVSTLTIQRTQQEDSAVYLCASSFGQAISGNTIYFGEGSWLTVV.

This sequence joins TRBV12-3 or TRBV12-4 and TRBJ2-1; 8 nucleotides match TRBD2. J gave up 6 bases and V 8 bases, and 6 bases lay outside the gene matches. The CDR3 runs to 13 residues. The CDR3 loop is CASSGGTFNEQFF. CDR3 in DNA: TGTGCCAGCTCGGGGGGGACCTTCAATGAGCAGTTCTTC.

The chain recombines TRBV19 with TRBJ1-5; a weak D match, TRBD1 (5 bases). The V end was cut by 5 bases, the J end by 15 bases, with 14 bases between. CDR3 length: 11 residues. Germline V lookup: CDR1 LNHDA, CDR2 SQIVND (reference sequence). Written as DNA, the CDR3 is TGTGCCAGTAGTCTCCGGGACTACAGGCATTTT. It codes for CASSLRDYRHF. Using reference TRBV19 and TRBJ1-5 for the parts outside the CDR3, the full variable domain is DGGITQSPKYLFRKEGQNVTLSCEQNLNHDAMYWYRQDPGQGLRLIYYSQIVNDFQKGDIAEGYSVSREKKESFPLTVTSAQKNPTAFYLCASSLRDYRHFGDGTRLSIL.

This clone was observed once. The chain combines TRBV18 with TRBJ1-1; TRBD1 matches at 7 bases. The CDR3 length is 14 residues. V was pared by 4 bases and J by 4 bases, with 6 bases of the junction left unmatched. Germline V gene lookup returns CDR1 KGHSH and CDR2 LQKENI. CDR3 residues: CASSQDRAGTEAFF. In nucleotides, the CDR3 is TGTGCCAGCTCACAAGACAGGGCGGGCACTGAAGCTTTCTTT.

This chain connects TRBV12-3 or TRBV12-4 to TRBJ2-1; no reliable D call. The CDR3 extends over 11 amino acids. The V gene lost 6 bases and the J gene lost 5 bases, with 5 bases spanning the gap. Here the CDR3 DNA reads TGTGCCAGCAGCCAGAACAATGAGCAGTTCTTC. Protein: CASSQNNEQFF.

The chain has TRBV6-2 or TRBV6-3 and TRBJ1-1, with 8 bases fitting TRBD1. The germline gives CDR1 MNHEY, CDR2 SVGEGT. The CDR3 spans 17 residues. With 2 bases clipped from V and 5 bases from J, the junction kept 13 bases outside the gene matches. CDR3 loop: CASSYRRDRLGNTEAFF. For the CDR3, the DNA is TGTGCCAGCAGTTACCGCCGGGACAGGCTGGGAAATACTGAAGCTTTCTTT.

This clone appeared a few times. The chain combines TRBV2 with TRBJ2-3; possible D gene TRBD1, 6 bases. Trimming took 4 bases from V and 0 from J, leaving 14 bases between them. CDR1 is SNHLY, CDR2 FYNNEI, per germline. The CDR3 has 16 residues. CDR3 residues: CASSGGGGLSTDTQYF. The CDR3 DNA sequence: TGTGCCAGCAGTGGGGGTGGGGGCCTGAGCACAGATACGCAGTATTTT.